One and the same sample provided the 14 T cell receptor beta chains below, sequenced in a study of beta chain features in type 1 diabetes. The study reverse transcribed the entire isolated RNA, so it sequenced expressed TCRB transcripts. The protocol was immunoSEQ multiplex PCR, while the TCRdb copy is restricted to in-frame clones and leaves out a portion. In the table there are 150,000 to 200,000 clones, less than 15% of which are singletons. Sequences were obtained from central memory CD4+ T cells from blood. Receptors originate from a young woman in good health.

This clone was counted between two and nine times. The V and J genes are TRBV29-1 and TRBJ1-2, with 10 bases matching TRBD1. The CDR3 covers 14 residues. Germline loops: CDR1 SQVTM, CDR2 ANQGSEA. J gave up 4 bases and V 4 bases, and 6 bases lay outside the gene matches. The CDR3 DNA follows: TGCAGCGTTGCAGGGGACAGGGGCAGCTATGGCTACACCTTC. Protein: CSVAGDRGSYGYTF.

The V call is TRBV7-6, the J call TRBJ2-1; 7 bases line up with TRBD2. This CDR3 contains 16 residues. Germline CDR1 SGHVS, CDR2 FNYEAQ. J was trimmed by 9 bases and V by 5 bases; bases with no gene match: 16. The CDR3 is CASSPLSVAGRGEQFF. The CDR3 nucleotides are TGTGCCAGCAGCCCCCTGTCGGTGGCAGGGAGGGGTGAGCAGTTCTTC.

The chain combines TRBV5-1 with TRBJ2-1; TRBD2 agrees at 9 bases. Trimming cost V 4 bases and J 4 bases; bases outside gene matches: 6. The CDR3 sequence is 15 residues long. Per the germline V gene, CDR1 is SGHRS and CDR2 is YFSETQ. Here the CDR3 reads CASSRTSEVYNEQFF. The CDR3 nucleotides are TGCGCCAGCAGCCGGACTAGCGAGGTTTACAATGAGCAGTTCTTC.

The genes are TRBV28 and TRBJ1-5, with a possible D match to TRBD1 (5 bases). V was trimmed by 3 bases and J by 2 bases, leaving 11 bases between them. Germline V gene lookup returns CDR1 MDHEN and CDR2 SYDVKM. The CDR3 runs 15 residues. In nucleotides, the CDR3 is TGTGCCAGCAGTTTGTCTGGGGCCGGCAATCAGCCCCAGCATTTT. Translated, it gives CASSLSGAGNQPQHF.

The chain employs TRBV6-1 and TRBJ1-1; 7 nucleotides align to TRBD1. The ends lost 7 bases at V and 4 bases at J; junction bases unmatched: 6. Germline V gives CDR1 MNHNS, CDR2 SASEGT. The CDR3 is made up of 13 amino acids. The CDR3 sequence: CASNSQGSTEAFF. CDR3 DNA: TGTGCCAGCAACTCACAGGGGAGCACTGAAGCTTTCTTT.

The chain couples TRBV7-3 to TRBJ2-2, with D maybe TRBD1 (6 bases). The ends were cut back, 1 base at V and 5 bases at J, with 11 bases in the middle. CDR3 length: 15 amino acids. Germline-derived CDR1 and CDR2 are SGHTA and FQGTGA. In nucleotides, the CDR3 is TGTGCCAGCAGCTTAAGGCAGGGGATGACCGGGGAGCTGTTTTTT. Translated, it gives CASSLRQGMTGELFF.

This clone turned up a few times. The chain is built from TRBV18 and TRBJ2-1; a weak D match, TRBD1 (6 bases). This CDR3 region has 14 residues. Germline values: CDR1 KGHSH, CDR2 LQKENI. The ends were cut back, 4 bases at V and 12 bases at J, with 19 bases in the middle. CDR3 protein: CASSLLQGDPWQFF. DNA for the CDR3: TGTGCCAGCTCACTATTACAGGGCGACCCCTGGCAGTTCTTC. Filled out from reference TRBV18 and TRBJ2-1, the complete variable domain reads NAGVMQNPRHLVRRRGQEARLRCSPMKGHSHVYWYRQLPEEGLKFMVYLQKENIIDESGMPKERFSAEFPKEGPSILRIQQVVRGDSAAYFCASSLLQGDPWQFFGPGTRLTVL.

This clone was counted a few times. This sequence joins TRBV6-1 and TRBJ2-1; D is possibly TRBD2 (6 bases). In germline, CDR1 is MNHNS, CDR2 SASEGT. V dropped 4 bases and J dropped 4 bases, with 8 bases sitting between them. This CDR3 region has 13 residues. This CDR3 reads CASSGEEYNEQFF. The CDR3 region has the DNA TGTGCCAGCAGTGGGGAGGAGTACAATGAGCAGTTCTTC.

This sequence joins TRBV18 and TRBJ2-3; 11 bases line up with TRBD2. The germline V gene encodes CDR1 KGHSH and CDR2 LQKENI. This CDR3 spans 13 amino acids. The junction had 1 base not matched to a gene; V was cut back by 6 bases and J by 5 bases. CDR3: CASSGLAGDTQYF. CDR3 sequence (DNA): TGTGCCAGCTCTGGACTAGCGGGAGATACGCAGTATTTT.

The chain recombines TRBV7-9 with TRBJ2-5; TRBD2 agrees at 11 bases. The CDR3 sequence is 15 residues long. The V segment lost 6 bases and the J segment 5 bases; nucleotides outside the gene matches: 8. Germline loops: CDR1 SEHNR, CDR2 FQNEAQ (reference sequence). The CDR3 nucleotides are TGTGCCAGCAGTACGCGACTAGCGGGACGGGAGACCCAGTACTTC. Protein sequence: CASSTRLAGRETQYF.

The J gene is TRBJ2-2, the V gene TRBV7-9; possibly TRBD2 for D (6 bases). Germline V gene data show CDR1 as SEHNR and CDR2 as FQNEAQ (reference sequence). Trimming took 3 bases from V and 1 from J, leaving 6 bases between them. The CDR3 covers 14 residues. CDR3 bases: TGTGCCAGCAGCTTTAGCGGGAACACCGGGGAGCTGTTTTTT. Translating gives CASSFSGNTGELFF.

To note about this clone: Germline and junction disagree at one end, which may indicate a read error. V gene TRBV7-7 combines with J gene TRBJ2-7; tentative D call: TRBD2 (5 bases). CDR1 and CDR2 (germline): SSHAT, FNYEAQ (reference sequence). This CDR3 is 14 amino acids long. CDR3 in DNA: TGTGCTAGCAGCTTAGTTCCTAGCAGCTACGAGCAGTACTTC. It codes for CASSLVPSSYEQYF.

The chain carries TRBV27 and TRBJ2-6; TRBD1 is a possible D gene (6 bases). The germline V gene has CDR1 MNHEY and CDR2 SMNVEV (reference sequence). V was cut by 9 bases and J by 2 bases, with 14 bases left in between. The CDR3 contains 15 residues. The CDR3 loop is CASSRGDTGANVLTF. The CDR3, as DNA: TGTGCCAGTTCACGAGGGGACACTGGGGCCAACGTCCTGACTTTC.

The chain links TRBV28 to TRBJ1-4; 9 bases are a match to TRBD1. The germline V gene encodes CDR1 MDHEN and CDR2 SYDVKM. This CDR3 contains 13 residues. V trimming: 10 bases; J trimming: 7 bases; junction bases outside the gene matches: 7. The CDR3 nucleotides are TGTGCCACCCGGGACAGGGCGAGTGAAAAACTGTTTTTT. It specifies CATRDRASEKLFF. Drawing the rest from reference TRBV28 and TRBJ1-4, the complete variable domain is DVKVTQSSRYLVKRTGEKVFLECVQDMDHENMFWYRQDPGLGLRLIYFSYDVKMKEKGDIPEGYSVSREKKERFSLILESASTNQTSMYLCATRDRASEKLFFGSGTQLSVL.